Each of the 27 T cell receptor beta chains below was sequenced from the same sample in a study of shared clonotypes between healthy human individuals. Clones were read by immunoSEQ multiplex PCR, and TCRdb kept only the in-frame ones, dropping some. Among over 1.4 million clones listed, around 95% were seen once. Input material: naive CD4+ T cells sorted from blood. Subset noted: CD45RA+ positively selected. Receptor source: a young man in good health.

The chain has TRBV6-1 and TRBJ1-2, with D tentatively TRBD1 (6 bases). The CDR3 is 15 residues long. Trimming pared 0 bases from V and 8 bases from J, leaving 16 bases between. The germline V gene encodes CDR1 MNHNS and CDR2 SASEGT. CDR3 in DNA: TGTGCCAGCAGTGAAGCCGGGGAGGGGGAGGAAGGCTACACCTTC. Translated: CASSEAGEGEEGYTF.

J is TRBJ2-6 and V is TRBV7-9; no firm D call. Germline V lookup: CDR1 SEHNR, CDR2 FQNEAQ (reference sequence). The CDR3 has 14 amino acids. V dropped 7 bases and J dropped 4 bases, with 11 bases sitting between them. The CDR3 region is CASTLDSGANVLTF. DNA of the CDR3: TGTGCCAGCACCCTCGACTCGGGGGCCAACGTCCTGACTTTC.

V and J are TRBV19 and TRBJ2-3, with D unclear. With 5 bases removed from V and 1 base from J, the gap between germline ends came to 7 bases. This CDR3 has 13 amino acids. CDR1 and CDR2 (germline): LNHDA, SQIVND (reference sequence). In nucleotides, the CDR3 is TGTGCCAGTAGTCTAATTCGCACAGATACGCAGTATTTT. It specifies CASSLIRTDTQYF.

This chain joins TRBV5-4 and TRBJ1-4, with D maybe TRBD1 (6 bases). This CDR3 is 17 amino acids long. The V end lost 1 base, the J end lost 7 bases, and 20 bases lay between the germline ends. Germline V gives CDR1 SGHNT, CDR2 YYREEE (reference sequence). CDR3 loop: CASSLFTTGAPGEKLFF. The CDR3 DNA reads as TGTGCCAGCAGCTTGTTTACAACGGGGGCGCCGGGTGAAAAACTGTTTTTT.

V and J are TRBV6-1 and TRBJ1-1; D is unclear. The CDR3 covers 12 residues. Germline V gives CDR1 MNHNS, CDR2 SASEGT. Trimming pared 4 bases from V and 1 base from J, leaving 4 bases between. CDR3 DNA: TGTGCCAGCAGTGTTTGGAACACTGAAGCTTTCTTT. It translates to CASSVWNTEAFF.

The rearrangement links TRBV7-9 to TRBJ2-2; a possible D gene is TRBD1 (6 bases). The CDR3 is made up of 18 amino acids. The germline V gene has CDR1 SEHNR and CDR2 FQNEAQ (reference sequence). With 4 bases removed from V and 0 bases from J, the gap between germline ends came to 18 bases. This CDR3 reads CASSSLGQTGTNTGELFF. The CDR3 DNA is TGTGCCAGCAGCTCCCTGGGCCAGACAGGCACGAACACCGGGGAGCTGTTTTTT. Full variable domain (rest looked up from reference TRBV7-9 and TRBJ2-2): DTGVSQNPRHKITKRGQNVTFRCDPISEHNRLYWYRQTLGQGPEFLTYFQNEAQLEKSRLLSDRFSAERPKGSFSTLEIQRTEQGDSAMYLCASSSLGQTGTNTGELFFGEGSRLTVL.

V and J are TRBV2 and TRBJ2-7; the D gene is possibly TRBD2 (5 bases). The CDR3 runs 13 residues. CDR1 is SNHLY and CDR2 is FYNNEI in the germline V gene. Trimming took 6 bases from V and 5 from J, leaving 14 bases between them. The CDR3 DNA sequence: TGTGCCAGCAGGTCGGGGATGAGTAACGAGCAGTACTTC. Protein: CASRSGMSNEQYF.

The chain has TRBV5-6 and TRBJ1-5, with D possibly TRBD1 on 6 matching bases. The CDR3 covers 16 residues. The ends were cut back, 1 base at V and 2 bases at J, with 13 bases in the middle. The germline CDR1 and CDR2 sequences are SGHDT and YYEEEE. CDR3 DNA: TGTGCCAGCAGCTTGTATGCAGGGGTGGGCAATCAGCCCCAGCATTTT. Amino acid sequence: CASSLYAGVGNQPQHF.

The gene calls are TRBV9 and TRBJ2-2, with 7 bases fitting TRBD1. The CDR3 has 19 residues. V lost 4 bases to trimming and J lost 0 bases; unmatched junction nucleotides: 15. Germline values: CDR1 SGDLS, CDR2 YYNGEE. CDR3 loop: CASSPIGMGRGTNTGELFF. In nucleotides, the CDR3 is TGTGCCAGCAGCCCCATTGGTATGGGCAGGGGGACGAACACCGGGGAGCTGTTTTTT.

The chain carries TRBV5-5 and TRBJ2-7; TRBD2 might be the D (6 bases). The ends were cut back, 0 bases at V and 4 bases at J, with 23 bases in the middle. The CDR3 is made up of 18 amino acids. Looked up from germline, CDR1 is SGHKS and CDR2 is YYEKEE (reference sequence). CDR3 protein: CASSLGGGIGRAVYEQYF. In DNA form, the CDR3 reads TGTGCCAGCAGCTTGGGAGGCGGGATAGGGCGGGCTGTATACGAGCAGTACTTC.

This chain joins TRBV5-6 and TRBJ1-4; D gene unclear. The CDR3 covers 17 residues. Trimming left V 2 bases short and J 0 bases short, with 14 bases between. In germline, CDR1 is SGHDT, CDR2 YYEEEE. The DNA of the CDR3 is TGTGCCAGCAGCTTACTGGAGGAATTTGCAACTAATGAAAAACTGTTTTTT. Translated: CASSLLEEFATNEKLFF.

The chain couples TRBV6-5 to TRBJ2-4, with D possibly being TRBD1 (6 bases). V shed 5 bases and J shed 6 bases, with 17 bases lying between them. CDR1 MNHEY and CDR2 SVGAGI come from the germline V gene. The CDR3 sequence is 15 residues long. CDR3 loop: CASSPVAGGPNIQYF. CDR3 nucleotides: TGTGCCAGCAGTCCCGTCGCTGGGGGCCCAAACATTCAGTACTTC.

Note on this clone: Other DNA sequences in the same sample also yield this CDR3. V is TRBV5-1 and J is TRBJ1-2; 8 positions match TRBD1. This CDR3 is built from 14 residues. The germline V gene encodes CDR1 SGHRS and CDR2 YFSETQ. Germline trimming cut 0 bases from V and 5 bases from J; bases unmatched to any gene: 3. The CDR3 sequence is CASSLDNRGYGYTF. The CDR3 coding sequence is TGCGCCAGCAGCTTGGATAACAGGGGGTATGGCTACACCTTC.

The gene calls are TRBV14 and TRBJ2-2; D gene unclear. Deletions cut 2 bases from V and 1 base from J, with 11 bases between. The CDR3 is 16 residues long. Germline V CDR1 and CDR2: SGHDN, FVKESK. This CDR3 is CASSQRQGLNTGELFF. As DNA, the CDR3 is TGTGCCAGCAGCCAAAGGCAAGGGTTGAACACCGGGGAGCTGTTTTTT.

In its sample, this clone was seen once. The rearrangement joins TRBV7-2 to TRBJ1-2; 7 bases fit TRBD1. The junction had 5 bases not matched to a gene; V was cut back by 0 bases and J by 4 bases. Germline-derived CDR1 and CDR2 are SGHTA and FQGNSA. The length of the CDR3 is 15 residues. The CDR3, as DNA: TGTGCCAGCAGCTTAGCGTTGGACAGGAGCTATGGCTACACCTTC. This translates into CASSLALDRSYGYTF.

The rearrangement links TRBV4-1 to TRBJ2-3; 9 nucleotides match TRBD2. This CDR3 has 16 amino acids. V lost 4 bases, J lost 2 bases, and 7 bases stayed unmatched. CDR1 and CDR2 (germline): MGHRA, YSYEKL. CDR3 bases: TGCGCCAGCAGCCCATTAGCGGGAGTTATCACAGATACGCAGTATTTT. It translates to CASSPLAGVITDTQYF.

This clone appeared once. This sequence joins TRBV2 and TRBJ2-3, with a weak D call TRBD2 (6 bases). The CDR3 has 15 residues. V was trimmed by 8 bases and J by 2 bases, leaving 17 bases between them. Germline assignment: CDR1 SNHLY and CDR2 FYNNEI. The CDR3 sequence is CASGDSTRVTDTQYF. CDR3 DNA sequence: TGTGCCAGCGGGGACTCTACTCGAGTCACAGATACGCAGTATTTT.

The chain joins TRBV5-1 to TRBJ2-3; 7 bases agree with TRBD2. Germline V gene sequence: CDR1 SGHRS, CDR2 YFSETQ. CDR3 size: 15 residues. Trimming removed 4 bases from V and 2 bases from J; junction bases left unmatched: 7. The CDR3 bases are TGCGCCAGCAGCCTTTCTAGCGGATACACAGATACGCAGTATTTT. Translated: CASSLSSGYTDTQYF. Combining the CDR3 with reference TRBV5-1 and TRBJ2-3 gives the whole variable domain KAGVTQTPRYLIKTRGQQVTLSCSPISGHRSVSWYQQTPGQGLQFLFEYFSETQRNKGNFPGRFSGRQFSNSRSEMNVSTLELGDSALYLCASSLSSGYTDTQYFGPGTRLTVL.

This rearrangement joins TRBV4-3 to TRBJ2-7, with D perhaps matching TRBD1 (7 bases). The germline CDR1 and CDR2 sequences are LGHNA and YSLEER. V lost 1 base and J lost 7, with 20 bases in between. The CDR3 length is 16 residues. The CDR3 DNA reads TGCGCCAGCAGCCAAGCCGGAGGAGCAGGGGGAGGAGAGCAGTACTTC. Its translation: CASSQAGGAGGGEQYF.

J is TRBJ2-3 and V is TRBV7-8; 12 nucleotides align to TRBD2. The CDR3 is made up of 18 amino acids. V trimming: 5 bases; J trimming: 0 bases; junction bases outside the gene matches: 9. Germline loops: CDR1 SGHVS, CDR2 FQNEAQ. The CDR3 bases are TGTGCCAGCAGCCGGAACTCACTAGCGGGAGGTAGCACAGATACGCAGTATTTT. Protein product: CASSRNSLAGGSTDTQYF.

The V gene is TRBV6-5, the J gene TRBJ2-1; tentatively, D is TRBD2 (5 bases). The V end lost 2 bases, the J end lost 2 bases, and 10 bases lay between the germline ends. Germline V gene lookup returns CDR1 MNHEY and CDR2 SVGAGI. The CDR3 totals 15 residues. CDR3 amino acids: CASSYEGNPYNEQFF. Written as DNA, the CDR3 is TGTGCCAGCAGTTACGAGGGTAACCCCTACAATGAGCAGTTCTTC.

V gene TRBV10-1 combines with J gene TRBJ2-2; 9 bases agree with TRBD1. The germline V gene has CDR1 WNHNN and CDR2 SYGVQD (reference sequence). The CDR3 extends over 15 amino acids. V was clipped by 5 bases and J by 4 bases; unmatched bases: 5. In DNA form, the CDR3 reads TGCGCCAGCAGTCGGACAGGGGCTAGCACCGGGGAGCTGTTTTTT. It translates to CASSRTGASTGELFF.

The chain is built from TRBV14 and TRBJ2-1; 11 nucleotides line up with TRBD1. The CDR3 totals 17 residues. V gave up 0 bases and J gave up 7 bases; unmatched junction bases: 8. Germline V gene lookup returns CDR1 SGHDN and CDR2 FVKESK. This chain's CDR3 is CASSQDRPGTGGNEQFF. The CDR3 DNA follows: TGTGCCAGCAGCCAAGACCGCCCGGGGACAGGGGGGAATGAGCAGTTCTTC.

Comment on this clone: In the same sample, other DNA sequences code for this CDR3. The CDR3 loop reads CASSVGGSNQPQHF. The CDR3 coding sequence is TGTGCCAGCAGCGTAGGGGGGAGCAATCAGCCCCAGCATTTT. The chain recombines TRBV9 with TRBJ1-5; D is perhaps TRBD1 (5 bases). V lost 0 bases, J lost 1 base, and 5 bases lay in between. CDR1 and CDR2 (germline): SGDLS, YYNGEE. The CDR3 has 14 residues.

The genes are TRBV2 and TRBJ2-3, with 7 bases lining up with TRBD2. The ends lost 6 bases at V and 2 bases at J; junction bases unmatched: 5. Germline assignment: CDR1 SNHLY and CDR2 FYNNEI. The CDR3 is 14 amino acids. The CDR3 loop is CASRSGTNTDTQYF. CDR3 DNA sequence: TGTGCCAGCAGATCCGGGACTAACACAGATACGCAGTATTTT.

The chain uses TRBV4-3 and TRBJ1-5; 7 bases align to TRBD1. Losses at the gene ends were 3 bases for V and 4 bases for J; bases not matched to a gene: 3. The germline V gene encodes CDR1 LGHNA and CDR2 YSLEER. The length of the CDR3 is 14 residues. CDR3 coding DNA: TGCGCCAGCAGCCAGGACAGGAATAATCAGCCCCAGCATTTT. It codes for CASSQDRNNQPQHF.

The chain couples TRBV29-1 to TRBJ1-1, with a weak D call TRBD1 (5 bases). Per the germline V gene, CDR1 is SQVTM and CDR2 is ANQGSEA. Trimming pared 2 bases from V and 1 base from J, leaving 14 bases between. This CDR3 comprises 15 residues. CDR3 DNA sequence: TGCAGCGTTGAAATGGTCGCAGGGACGAACACTGAAGCTTTCTTT. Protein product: CSVEMVAGTNTEAFF.